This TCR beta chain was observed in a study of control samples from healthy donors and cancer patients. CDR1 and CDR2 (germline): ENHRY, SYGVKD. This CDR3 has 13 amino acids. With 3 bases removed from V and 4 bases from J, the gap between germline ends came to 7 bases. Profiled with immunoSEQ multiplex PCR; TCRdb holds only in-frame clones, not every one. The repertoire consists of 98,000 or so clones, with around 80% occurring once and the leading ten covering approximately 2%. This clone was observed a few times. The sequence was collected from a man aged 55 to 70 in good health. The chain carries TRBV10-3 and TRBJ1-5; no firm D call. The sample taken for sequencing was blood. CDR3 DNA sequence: TGTGCCATCAGTGAATCAGTAAATCAGCCCCAGCATTTT. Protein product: CAISESVNQPQHF.